These 30 T cell receptor beta chains were all obtained from the same sample, sequenced in a study of T cells in Graves' hyperthyroidism and ophthalmopathy. RNA transcripts served as the template for amplifying TCR beta CDR3 regions. The HTBI primer set was used in a first-round RT-PCR of the TCR CDR3. TCRdb passed the multiplex PCR reads through MiXCR, listing each CDR3 protein once. In the table there are more than 650,000 distinct CDR3 sequences, around 15% of which are singletons. Sequencing was carried out using blood. These receptors came from a woman between 18 and 29 years old with Graves' hyperthyroidism.

A word on this clonotype: A read error is possible here, since a much larger clone lies one base away. The chain carries TRBV20-1 and TRBJ2-5; D gene uncertain. This CDR3 is built from 14 residues. V dropped 6 bases and J dropped 1 base, with 15 bases sitting between them. Germline lookup yields CDR1 DFQATT and CDR2 SNEGSKA (reference sequence). CDR3 region: CSAEARLGQETQYF. The CDR3 nucleotides read TGCAGTGCCGAGGCCAGGTTGGGCCAAGAGACCCAGTACTTC.

CDR3 amino acids: CASSSGLAGGWASSYNEQFF. The DNA for the CDR3 is TGCGCCAGCAGCTCGGGACTAGCGGGAGGTTGGGCGAGCTCCTACAATGAGCAGTTCTTC. The J gene is TRBJ2-1, the V gene TRBV5-1, with 15 bases matching TRBD2. From germline, CDR1 is SGHRS and CDR2 YFSETQ. V lost 3 bases to trimming and J lost 0 bases; unmatched junction nucleotides: 10. This CDR3 spans 20 amino acids.

About this clonotype: This clone may be a read error of a much larger clone one base away. The V and J genes are TRBV30 and TRBJ2-5, with D hard to call. The V and J ends lost 0 bases and 5 bases respectively, with 10 bases between them. The V gene's germline CDR1 is GTSNPN and CDR2 SVGIG (reference sequence). There are 13 residues in the CDR3. CDR3: CAWSVSRFETQYF. The CDR3 nucleotides read TGTGCCTGGAGTGTATCCCGGTTCGAGACCCAGTACTTC.

This clonotype was seen a handful of times. The chain's CDR3 is CASSRYTSGVSTDTQYF. DNA for the CDR3: TGTGCCAGCAGCAGATATACTAGCGGGGTTAGCACAGATACGCAGTATTTT. The genes are TRBV9 and TRBJ2-3; 10 bases agree with TRBD2. The CDR3 has 17 amino acids. The V gene end was trimmed by 4 bases and the J gene end by 0 bases; junction bases not matched to a gene: 8. Germline CDR1 and CDR2: SGDLS and YYNGEE.

At least ten counts were recorded for this clonotype. The chain combines TRBV20-1 with TRBJ1-5; 9 positions agree with TRBD1. The CDR3 covers 13 residues. J was trimmed by 7 bases and V by 5 bases; bases with no gene match: 6. Germline V gene sequence: CDR1 DFQATT, CDR2 SNEGSKA (reference sequence). This CDR3 reads CSAPGQGGQPQHF. The CDR3 DNA sequence: TGCAGTGCTCCGGGACAGGGCGGACAGCCCCAGCATTTT.

The sample holds many counts of this clonotype. The chain recombines TRBV20-1 with TRBJ2-2; weak D call: TRBD2 (6 bases). The CDR3 has 12 residues. The germline gives CDR1 DFQATT, CDR2 SNEGSKA (reference sequence). V dropped 3 bases and J dropped 6 bases, with 8 bases sitting between them. CDR3: CSARWGAGELFF. CDR3 nucleotides: TGCAGTGCTAGGTGGGGGGCCGGGGAGCTGTTTTTT.

V and J are TRBV29-1 and TRBJ2-7; 9 bases align to TRBD1. Unmatched junction bases numbered 5, after V lost 4 bases and J lost 4 bases. This CDR3 spans 13 amino acids. Germline CDR1 reads SQVTM; CDR2 reads ANQGSEA. CDR3 amino acids: CSVGPGQGYEQYF. The DNA of the CDR3 is TGCAGCGTTGGCCCGGGACAGGGTTACGAGCAGTACTTC.

This clonotype was recorded at least ten times. The chain recombines TRBV11-3 with TRBJ2-5; no reliable D call. Trimming pared 4 bases from V and 6 bases from J, leaving 18 bases between. Germline CDR1 reads SGHNT; CDR2 reads YENEEA. The CDR3 contains 15 residues. The CDR3 loop reads CASSSQRLRVQTQYF. In nucleotides, the CDR3 is TGTGCCAGCAGCTCGCAGAGGCTTCGTGTCCAGACCCAGTACTTC.

J is TRBJ2-2 and V is TRBV19; TRBD1 aligns across 7 bases. The CDR3 covers 15 residues. V was pared by 5 bases and J by 1 base, with 4 bases of the junction left unmatched. The germline CDR1 and CDR2 sequences are LNHDA and SQIVND (reference sequence). The CDR3 protein is CASSGGQRNTGELFF. DNA for the CDR3: TGTGCCAGTAGTGGGGGACAGAGGAACACCGGGGAGCTGTTTTTT.

This clonotype was detected many times. V usage is TRBV6-1 and J usage is TRBJ1-1; D is unclear. The germline V gene has CDR1 MNHNS and CDR2 SASEGT. The CDR3 covers 15 residues. Trimming took 0 bases from V and 2 from J, leaving 10 bases between them. The CDR3 DNA sequence: TGTGCCAGCAGTGAAGCTTACAGCTATAACACTGAAGCTTTCTTT. It codes for CASSEAYSYNTEAFF.

This clonotype was counted many times. This rearrangement joins TRBV20-1 to TRBJ2-7, with TRBD1 identical over 7 bases. The length of the CDR3 is 15 residues. From germline, CDR1 is DFQATT and CDR2 SNEGSKA (reference sequence). The V segment lost 1 base and the J segment 4 bases; nucleotides outside the gene matches: 10. CDR3 DNA sequence: TGCAGTGCTAGAGGAGGCCAGGGGGATGGATACGAGCAGTACTTC. It translates to CSARGGQGDGYEQYF.

This clonotype has ten or more counts. The chain employs TRBV13 and TRBJ1-1; 10 bases match TRBD1. The V segment lost 4 bases and the J segment 4 bases; nucleotides outside the gene matches: 9. CDR1 is PRHDT and CDR2 is FYEKMQ in the germline V gene (reference sequence). This CDR3 is 16 amino acids long. The CDR3 nucleotides read TGTGCCAGCAGCTCAGCCTTGGACAGGGGGATCACTGAAGCTTTCTTT. Residues: CASSSALDRGITEAFF. Full variable domain (outside the CDR3, taken from reference TRBV13 and TRBJ1-1): AAGVIQSPRHLIKEKRETATLKCYPIPRHDTVYWYQQGPGQDPQFLISFYEKMQSDKGSIPDRFSAQQFSDYHSELNMSSLELGDSALYFCASSSALDRGITEAFFGQGTRLTVV.

Ten or more counts support this clonotype. The chain has TRBV2 and TRBJ2-1; 8 bases match TRBD2. The CDR3 loop spans 15 amino acids. In germline, CDR1 is SNHLY, CDR2 FYNNEI. Trimming took 11 bases from V and 4 from J; bases not matched to a gene: 13. The CDR3 region is CAGSSLADTYNEQFF. In DNA form, the CDR3 reads TGTGCCGGATCCTCACTAGCGGACACTTACAATGAGCAGTTCTTC. The variable domain in full, with the rest retrieved from reference TRBV2 and TRBJ2-1, is EPEVTQTPSHQVTQMGQEVILRCVPISNHLYFYWYRQILGQKVEFLVSFYNNEISEKSEIFDDQFSVERPDGSNFTLKIRSTKLEDSAMYFCAGSSLADTYNEQFFGPGTRLTVL.

Ten or more counts support this clonotype. The gene calls are TRBV12-3 or TRBV12-4 and TRBJ2-1; the D is unclear. The CDR3 is made up of 11 amino acids. Trimming stripped 6 bases from V and 7 bases from J, with 7 bases between. In nucleotides, the CDR3 is TGTGCCAGCAGCTTTAGTAATGAGCAGTTCTTC. Amino acids: CASSFSNEQFF.

This clonotype has at least ten counts. The chain employs TRBV7-2 and TRBJ2-7; possibly TRBD2 for D (5 bases). The CDR3 spans 14 residues. Trimming left V 2 bases short and J 5 bases short, with 13 bases between. Germline CDR1 SGHTA, CDR2 FQGNSA. For the CDR3, the DNA is TGTGCCAGCAGCTTAACGGGAAGACGGCACGAGCAGTACTTC. Its translation is CASSLTGRRHEQYF.

This clonotype has a count of ten or more. The chain recombines TRBV18 with TRBJ1-3; D not certain. CDR1 KGHSH and CDR2 LQKENI come from the germline V gene. The CDR3 is 14 residues long. V lost 0 bases, J lost 4 bases, and 7 bases lay in between. The CDR3 DNA follows: TGTGCCAGCTCACCACCTCCCGACGGAAACACCATATATTTT. This encodes CASSPPPDGNTIYF.

This clonotype was found a few times. One end of the junction does not line up with germline, which may come from a read error. This chain links TRBV27 with TRBJ2-2, with D possibly TRBD1 on 6 matching bases. CDR1 is MNHEY, CDR2 SMNVEV, per germline (reference sequence). The CDR3 extends over 15 amino acids. DNA of the CDR3: TGTGCCAGCAGTTTCTCGGGTACAGGGCGAGGGGAACTGTTTTTT. This codes for CASSFSGTGRGELFF.

This clonotype was seen a few times. The chain employs TRBV5-6 and TRBJ2-1, with unresolved D. The germline gives CDR1 SGHDT, CDR2 YYEEEE. V was pared by 4 bases and J by 9 bases, with 8 bases between. The CDR3 is 11 amino acids. The CDR3 coding sequence is TGTGCCAGCAGCCAATGGGGTGAGCAGTTCTTC. Translated, it gives CASSQWGEQFF. Combining the CDR3 with reference TRBV5-6 and TRBJ2-1 gives the whole variable domain DAGVTQSPTHLIKTRGQQVTLRCSPKSGHDTVSWYQQALGQGPQFIFQYYEEEERQRGNFPDRFSGHQFPNYSSELNVNALLLGDSALYLCASSQWGEQFFGPGTRLTVL.

This clonotype was seen ten or more times. The chain recombines TRBV30 with TRBJ2-1; D uncertain. The germline gives CDR1 GTSNPN, CDR2 SVGIG (reference sequence). The CDR3 totals 12 residues. V was shortened by 3 bases and J by 5 bases, with 8 bases between the two germline ends. The DNA for the CDR3 is TGTGCCTGGAGCAACATCCACAATGAGCAGTTCTTC. This encodes CAWSNIHNEQFF.

This clonotype was seen a single time. The J gene is TRBJ2-2, the V gene TRBV30, with TRBD1 matching 10 bases. Germline V gives CDR1 GTSNPN, CDR2 SVGIG (reference sequence). The J segment lost 1 base and the V segment lost 4 bases, leaving 18 bases of the junction unmatched. The CDR3 totals 20 residues. CDR3 amino acids: CAWIHRVTGGQRRNTGELFF. The CDR3 coding sequence is TGTGCCTGGATACACCGGGTGACAGGGGGCCAGCGGCGGAACACCGGGGAGCTGTTTTTT. The full variable domain, with the rest looked up from reference TRBV30 and TRBJ2-2, is SQTIHQWPATLVQPVGSPLSLECTVEGTSNPNLYWYRQAAGRGLQLLFYSVGIGQISSEVPQNLSASRPQDRQFILSSKKLLLSDSGFYLCAWIHRVTGGQRRNTGELFFGEGSRLTVL.

This clonotype was recorded at least ten times. The chain has TRBV11-2 and TRBJ1-1, with D uncertain. The germline V gene has CDR1 SGHAT and CDR2 FQNNGV. V was trimmed by 3 bases and J by 1 base, leaving 9 bases between them. The CDR3 contains 14 residues. This chain's CDR3 is CASSFFDGNTEAFF. CDR3 nucleotide sequence: TGTGCCAGCAGCTTTTTTGACGGGAACACTGAAGCTTTCTTT.

This chain joins TRBV9 and TRBJ2-7; a weak D match, TRBD2 (7 bases). Germline assignment: CDR1 SGDLS and CDR2 YYNGEE. The CDR3 covers 14 residues. V gave up 4 bases and J gave up 5 bases, with 16 bases separating them. The CDR3: CASSLTPGGNEQYF. CDR3 sequence (DNA): TGTGCCAGCAGCCTAACCCCGGGGGGCAACGAGCAGTACTTC.

This clonotype was detected a few times. A much larger clonotype is one base distant, so this may be a read error. The chain joins TRBV27 to TRBJ2-2; 9 nucleotides match TRBD2. CDR3 size: 15 residues. Germline-derived CDR1 and CDR2 are MNHEY and SMNVEV (reference sequence). V lost 2 bases, J lost 5 bases, and 3 bases stayed unmatched. CDR3 in amino acids: CASSLAGGETGELFF. For the CDR3, the DNA is TGTGCCAGCAGTTTAGCGGGAGGGGAGACCGGGGAGCTGTTTTTT.

In this sample, this clonotype turned up once. The gene calls are TRBV25-1 and TRBJ2-7, with no clear D. This CDR3 is built from 11 residues. V was trimmed by 6 bases and J by 5 bases, leaving 8 bases between them. The germline V gene has CDR1 MGHDK and CDR2 SYGVNS. This CDR3 is CASRVGHEQYF. As DNA, the CDR3 is TGTGCCAGCAGGGTTGGGCACGAGCAGTACTTC.

The genes are TRBV20-1 and TRBJ2-2; the D call may be TRBD1 or TRBD2 (5 bases each). The germline V gene encodes CDR1 DFQATT and CDR2 SNEGSKA (reference sequence). V dropped 0 bases and J dropped 6 bases, with 23 bases sitting between them. CDR3 length equals 18 residues. CDR3 residues: CSARDPSGSAKLAGELFF. In nucleotides, the CDR3 is TGCAGTGCTAGAGATCCCTCAGGGAGCGCCAAGCTGGCCGGGGAGCTGTTTTTT.

This clonotype was counted many times. The rearrangement uses TRBV15 and TRBJ2-7, with 8 bases aligning to TRBD1. CDR3 length: 16 residues. CDR1 and CDR2 (germline): LNHNV, YYDKDF (reference sequence). Trimming took 2 bases from V and 0 from J; bases not matched to a gene: 6. CDR3 sequence reads: CATSRLPGTGSYEQYF. The CDR3 DNA is TGTGCCACCAGCAGACTCCCCGGGACAGGCTCCTACGAGCAGTACTTC.

V gene TRBV3-1 combines with J gene TRBJ2-7, with 10 bases lining up with TRBD2. The CDR3 is 17 residues long. V shed 1 base and J 2 bases; nucleotides not matched to a gene: 8. Germline-derived CDR1 and CDR2 are LGHDT and YNNKEL (reference sequence). In nucleotides, the CDR3 is TGTGCCAGCAGCCAAGGTCGTCCTAGCGGGAGAACCTACGAGCAGTACTTC. It codes for CASSQGRPSGRTYEQYF.

This clonotype was seen repeatedly, ten times or more. This chain links TRBV11-3 with TRBJ2-5; 7 nucleotides agree with TRBD1. CDR3 length: 14 residues. Trimming at V came to 4 bases and at J to 2 bases, leaving 4 bases not matched to a gene. Germline CDR1 SGHNT, CDR2 YENEEA. The CDR3 reads CASSSQTGQETQYF. The CDR3 nucleotides are TGTGCCAGCAGCTCCCAGACAGGGCAAGAGACCCAGTACTTC.

The sample holds a few counts of this clonotype. V and J are TRBV14 and TRBJ2-7; no reliable D call. The germline V and J ends were trimmed by 0 bases and 3 bases, with 9 bases remaining between them. CDR3 length equals 14 residues. Germline CDR1 SGHDN, CDR2 FVKESK. The CDR3: CASSQDGRDYEQYF. Written as DNA, the CDR3 is TGTGCCAGCAGCCAAGATGGAAGGGACTACGAGCAGTACTTC. Full variable domain (rest looked up from reference TRBV14 and TRBJ2-7): EAGVTQFPSHSVIEKGQTVTLRCDPISGHDNLYWYRRVMGKEIKFLLHFVKESKQDESGMPNNRFLAERTGGTYSTLKVQPAELEDSGVYFCASSQDGRDYEQYFGPGTRLTVT.

This chain joins TRBV7-2 and TRBJ2-7; D is undetermined. V was pared by 3 bases and J by 9 bases, with 18 bases between. Per germline, CDR1 SGHTA and CDR2 FQGNSA. This CDR3 comprises 14 residues. This chain's CDR3 is CASSFSPTVHGQYF. As DNA, the CDR3 is TGTGCCAGCAGCTTTTCCCCGACCGTTCACGGGCAGTACTTC.